Below are 25 T cell receptor beta chains sequenced from a single sample in a study of tumor-infiltrating lymphocytes in primary liver carcinoma. From approximately 20-30 mg of unsorted bulk tissue, DNA and RNA were co-extracted together. Researchers generated TCR beta cDNA from approximately 500 ng of total RNA, relying on a constant-region primer. Libraries covering TCR beta were generated through three nested multiplex PCR rounds (using a slightly modified ARM-PCR). Primers for the first two PCR rounds were TRBV1-TRBV30 forward primers and a C-beta reverse primer (approximately 10 cycles per round). TCRdb used MiXCR to reprocess the multiplex PCR reads, holding one entry per CDR3 protein. The sample lists 45,000 to 55,000 distinct CDR3 sequences; roughly 77% were seen once. Sequencing input: liver tumor tissue from sampling region 2. The subset: tumor region T2, inferior pole. These receptors were obtained from a man aged 35-49 years with primary liver carcinoma and hepatitis B virus infection.

Comment on this clonotype: This could be a read error, since a much larger clone is one nucleotide away. This chain uses TRBV10-2 with TRBJ2-3; D may be TRBD1 (5 bases). Looked up from germline, CDR1 is WSHSY and CDR2 is SAAADI. The CDR3 consists of 13 residues. This CDR3 is CASTGLSIDTRYF. CDR3 nucleotides: TGCGCCAGCACAGGGTTGTCCATAGATACGCGGTATTTT.

In the case of this clonotype: An end of the junction does not agree with germline; a read error may underlie this. The genes are TRBV2 and TRBJ2-7, with TRBD2 as a possible D gene (5 bases). The germline V gene encodes CDR1 SNHLY and CDR2 FYNNEI. This CDR3 is built from 13 residues. CDR3 bases: TGTACCAGCGGTGATAGGCAGTCCTACGAGCAGTACTTC. Its translation is CTSGDRQSYEQYF.

This clonotype appeared a single time. One end of the junction is discordant with germline, which a read error may explain. CDR3: CVSSYSPLSTEQYF. Here the CDR3 DNA reads TGTGTCAGCAGTTACTCACCCCTCTCCACCGAGCAGTACTTC. The chain has TRBV6-5 and TRBJ2-7, with no clear D. Germline V gives CDR1 MNHEY, CDR2 SVGAGI. The CDR3 extends over 14 amino acids.

A note on this clonotype: The junction departs from germline at one end; a sequencing error may be responsible. The V gene is TRBV11-3, the J gene TRBJ1-1; 8 bases are a match to TRBD1. CDR1 is SGHNT, CDR2 YENEEA, per germline. CDR3 length equals 13 residues. As DNA, the CDR3 is TGTGTCAGCAGCCTAACAGGGGGGACTGAAGCTTTCTTT. Translated: CVSSLTGGTEAFF.

The chain uses TRBV11-2 and TRBJ1-1, with D possibly being TRBD1 (6 bases). This CDR3 contains 16 residues. The V end was cut by 3 bases, the J end by 4 bases, with 18 bases between. Germline V lookup: CDR1 SGHAT, CDR2 FQNNGV. The CDR3 DNA reads as TGTGCCAGCAGCTTCGATTTGGACAGAAGAGTCACTGAAGCTTTCTTT. Translating gives CASSFDLDRRVTEAFF.

This clonotype has just one count. At one end the junction does not follow the germline gene, possibly because of a read error. The rearrangement links TRBV6-1 to TRBJ2-1, with D possibly being TRBD1 (6 bases). CDR1 and CDR2 (germline): MNHNS, SASEGT. This CDR3 contains 13 residues. The CDR3 coding sequence is TGTGTCAGCGGTGAACAGGGTCGCAATGAGCAGTTCTTC. This gives the protein CVSGEQGRNEQFF.

This clonotype was recorded only once. Here the CDR3 omits its conserved ending phenylalanine or tryptophan, so a read error is the likely source. This chain connects TRBV4-1 to TRBJ2-7, with TRBD2 identical over 9 bases. Germline V gene data show CDR1 as MGHRA and CDR2 as YSYEKL. The CDR3 is 15 residues long. The CDR3 DNA sequence: TGCGCCAGCACCCAAGCTTCTAGCGGGAACTACGAGCAGTACTTA. Its translation: CASTQASSGNYEQYL.

The CDR3 loop reads CASRISGITDTQYF. Written as DNA, the CDR3 is TGTGCCAGCAGGATCAGCGGGATCACAGATACGCAGTATTTT. The V call is TRBV12-3 or TRBV12-4, the J call TRBJ2-3; TRBD2 matches 7 bases. J lost 2 bases, V lost 6 bases, and 5 bases had no gene match. The CDR3 is 14 residues long.

In this sample, this clonotype turned up once. Given the absence of the conserved phenylalanine or tryptophan at the CDR3 end, a read error is likely. The genes are TRBV12-3 or TRBV12-4 and TRBJ2-2; D is perhaps TRBD2 (5 bases). V was pared by 2 bases and J by 4 bases, with 14 bases between. There are 16 residues in the CDR3. For the CDR3, the DNA is TGTGCCAGCAGTTTATTAGTGGGAGTAGTCACCGGGGAGCTGTTTTCT. Translating gives CASSLLVGVVTGELFS.

Comment on this clonotype: This clone may be a read error of a much larger clone one base away. The rearrangement links TRBV2 to TRBJ2-1; weak D call: TRBD2 (5 bases). Germline V gene data show CDR1 as SNHLY and CDR2 as FYNNEI. The length of the CDR3 is 13 residues. The DNA for the CDR3 is TGTGCCAGCAGCCCCGGACTCGTCGATGAGCACTTCTTC. Its protein product is CASSPGLVDEHFF.

Worth noting for this clonotype: A junction end diverges from the germline sequence, so it may reflect a read error. V usage is TRBV11-2 and J usage is TRBJ1-4, with TRBD1 as a possible D gene (5 bases). This CDR3 comprises 14 residues. Germline values: CDR1 SGHAT, CDR2 FQNNGV. CDR3 nucleotide sequence: TGTGCCGGCAGCAGAGAGGTTGGGGACGAAAAACTGTTTTTT. Its protein is CAGSREVGDEKLFF.

There are many counts of this clonotype. The gene calls are TRBV5-3 and TRBJ2-1, with 9 bases that match TRBD1. TRBV5-3 belongs to the ORF category, with a function that is uncertain. V dropped 2 bases and J dropped 2; count of bases not matched to a gene: 2. The CDR3 totals 15 residues. For the CDR3, the DNA is TGTGCCAGAAGCTTCCGGGACAGGGCCTACAATGAGCAGTTCTTC. Translated, it gives CARSFRDRAYNEQFF.

Concerning this clonotype: The CDR3 does not close with the conserved phenylalanine or tryptophan, likely indicating a read error. The chain is built from TRBV12-3 or TRBV12-4 and TRBJ2-7, with D maybe TRBD2 (5 bases). This CDR3 has 15 amino acids. V was shortened by 3 bases and J by 2 bases, with 14 bases between the two germline ends. CDR3 loop: CASSLRAGPAYEQYC. Written as DNA, the CDR3 is TGTGCCAGCAGTTTGAGGGCAGGCCCTGCCTACGAGCAGTACTGT.

V and J are TRBV6-1 and TRBJ1-5; a weak D match, TRBD1 (5 bases). Trimming took off 1 base at V and 7 bases at J, with 14 bases between the two ends. The CDR3 totals 15 residues. The germline V gene encodes CDR1 MNHNS and CDR2 SASEGT. CDR3 coding DNA: TGTGCCAGCAGTGAAGGGGGGGTCCACACACAGCCCCAGCATTTT. Translating it yields CASSEGGVHTQPQHF.

This clonotype was counted many times. The chain carries TRBV7-9 and TRBJ2-1; 7 bases map to TRBD1. Germline CDR1 and CDR2: SEHNR and FQNEAQ (reference sequence). The length of the CDR3 is 13 residues. With V trimmed by 4 bases and J by 6 bases, 3 bases remained unmatched. The CDR3 protein is CASSSSGGNEQFF. The CDR3 DNA sequence: TGTGCCAGCAGCTCATCAGGGGGCAATGAGCAGTTCTTC.

Points on this clonotype: Relative to the germline gene, one junction end is altered; a read error may explain this. The chain uses TRBV11-2 and TRBJ2-7; 13 positions agree with TRBD2. The last part of the DNA fits TRBJ2-1 better; the J call may be wrong. CDR1 is SGHAT, CDR2 FQNNGV, per germline. This CDR3 is built from 18 residues. In DNA form, the CDR3 reads TGTGTCAGCAGCTTACGATTGGGACTAGCGGGATGGTCCTACGAGCAGTTCTTC. Encoded protein: CVSSLRLGLAGWSYEQFF.

In regard to this clonotype: The germline gene is not matched at one end of the junction; a read error may be the cause. The chain recombines TRBV28 with TRBJ1-1; a possible D gene is TRBD1 (5 bases). The V gene's germline CDR1 is MDHEN and CDR2 SYDVKM. CDR3 size: 16 residues. CDR3 protein: CASSLGLENVGTEAIF. As DNA, the CDR3 is TGTGCCAGCAGTTTAGGTTTAGAGAATGTTGGGACTGAAGCTATCTTT.

This clonotype was found many times. The chain recombines TRBV12-3 or TRBV12-4 with TRBJ2-7; D is perhaps TRBD1 (6 bases). The CDR3 sequence is 14 residues long. V was trimmed by 6 bases and J by 6 bases, leaving 18 bases between them. CDR3: CASRTGLTTGEQYF. The CDR3 bases are TGTGCCAGCAGGACAGGACTCACCACCGGCGAGCAGTACTTC.

This clonotype came up many times. The DNA of the CDR3 is TGTGCCAGCAGTCAGGACGGCACAGATACGCAGTATTTT. Translating it yields CASSQDGTDTQYF. The V call is TRBV6-1, the J call TRBJ2-3, with D hard to call. The CDR3 has 13 residues. The germline V and J ends were trimmed by 5 bases and 1 base, with 7 bases remaining between them. Germline CDR1 MNHNS, CDR2 SASEGT.

By share, this clonotype counts as medium-sized (0.01 to 0.1%). This rearrangement joins TRBV29-1 to TRBJ2-3; maybe TRBD2 (6 bases). Trimming stripped 5 bases from V and 0 bases from J, with 15 bases between. The CDR3 is 15 amino acids. CDR1 and CDR2 from the germline V gene are SQVTM and ANQGSEA. The CDR3 is CSVPGTPSSTDTQYF. The DNA of the CDR3 is TGCAGCGTTCCCGGGACTCCTTCTAGCACAGATACGCAGTATTTT.

The chain couples TRBV6-5 to TRBJ2-3, with a weak D call TRBD2 (6 bases). Per germline, CDR1 MNHEY and CDR2 SVGAGI. Between the trimmed V and J ends, which lost 2 bases and 2 bases, there was a span of 11 bases. The length of the CDR3 is 15 residues. The CDR3, as DNA: TGTGCCAGCAGTTACCGTCTAGCGTACACAGATACGCAGTATTTT. Its translation is CASSYRLAYTDTQYF.

With regard to this clonotype: The CDR3 end shows no conserved phenylalanine or tryptophan, and so a read error is likely. Because the CDR3's place on the DNA is in doubt, the DNA is left out and the CDR3 is given as listed by TCRdb. J is TRBJ2-3 and V is TRBV11-2. The germline V gene encodes CDR1 SGHAT and CDR2 FQNNGV. The CDR3 is 13 amino acids long, termini counted. The CDR3 region is CACSPLADDTQCL.

This clonotype was recorded many times. A much larger clone lies one base from this, so it may be a read error. This chain uses TRBV6-6 with TRBJ2-5, with a weak D call TRBD2 (7 bases). The germline CDR1 and CDR2 sequences are MNHNY and SVGAGI (reference sequence). V lost 7 bases, J lost 7 bases, and 22 bases lay in between. The CDR3 length is 15 residues. The CDR3 spells CASTPLRGGGGTQYF. Written as DNA, the CDR3 is TGTGCCAGCACCCCATTAAGGGGGGGGGGAGGGACCCAGTACTTC.

On this clonotype: The junction departs from the called germline gene at one end, perhaps through a read error. The J gene is TRBJ2-5, the V gene TRBV29-1, with 8 positions matching TRBD1. Germline V gives CDR1 SQVTM, CDR2 ANQGSEA. The CDR3 is 13 residues long. CDR3 DNA sequence: TGCGGCGTTGGAGGACAGGGAGAGGAGACCCAGTACTTC. It encodes CGVGGQGEETQYF.

A note on this clonotype: The junction departs from germline at one end; a sequencing error may be responsible. V gene TRBV12-3 or TRBV12-4 combines with J gene TRBJ2-2; no definite D call. CDR3 length: 14 residues. In nucleotides, the CDR3 is TGTGCCGGCAGTCACAACTTGAACACCGGGGAGCTGTTTTTT. Its protein product is CAGSHNLNTGELFF.